These T cell receptor beta chains were read from a single sample in a study of T cell changes during pregnancy in multiple sclerosis. Produced via immunoSEQ multiplex PCR; TCRdb's table is partial and in-frame only. Found here are 30,000 to 40,000 clones, approximately 89% of them singletons; the top ten hold roughly 0.78%. The specimen comprised CD4+ T cells from peripheral blood mononuclear cells, sampled after pregnancy. These receptors originate from a female donor in good health, enrolled as a control in a pregnancy study. Each CDR3 is given with its conserved first and last residue. A D gene is named only where the DNA matches it firmly. Clone size is given for some rows only: seen once, a few or many times, or a class if the clone is expanded.

D gene	V gene	clone size	J gene	CDR3 protein	CDR3 DNA
-	TRBV30	-	TRBJ2-3	CAWATDTDTQYF	TGTGCCTGGGCTACAGATACAGATACGCAGTATTTT
-	TRBV11-2	-	TRBJ2-2	CASSLAYGELFF	TGTGCCAGCAGCTTAGCTTATGGGGAGCTGTTTTTT
TRBD2	TRBV5-1	-	TRBJ2-5	CASSLEGVLAGRETQYF	TGCGCCAGCAGCTTGGAAGGGGTTCTAGCGGGGCGAGAGACCCAGTACTTC
-	TRBV10-3	-	TRBJ1-5	CAISEGQASNQPQHF	TGTGCCATCAGTGAGGGGCAGGCTAGCAATCAGCCCCAGCATTTT
TRBD1	TRBV28	-	TRBJ1-2	CASKEGTDQGYTF	TGTGCCAGCAAAGAAGGGACAGATCAGGGCTACACCTTC
TRBD2	TRBV9	-	TRBJ2-7	CASSVNGRAAEQYF	TGTGCCAGCAGCGTTAACGGGAGGGCCGCCGAGCAGTACTTC
-	TRBV11-2	-	TRBJ1-6	CASSSFVAAGSNSPLHF	TGTGCCAGCAGCTCCTTCGTGGCAGCCGGGAGTAATTCACCCCTCCACTTT
-	TRBV6-5	-	TRBJ1-1	CASSYGQNLNTEAFF	TGTGCCAGCAGTTACGGACAGAATCTGAACACTGAAGCTTTCTTT
TRBD1	TRBV7-2	-	TRBJ2-7	CASSLAGQVPYEQYF	TGTGCCAGCAGTTTAGCTGGACAGGTCCCCTACGAGCAGTACTTC
TRBD2	TRBV7-3	-	TRBJ2-1	CASSLTGSGVHNEQFF	TGTGCCAGCAGCTTAACGGGTAGCGGGGTGCACAATGAGCAGTTCTTC
TRBD2	TRBV11-1	once	TRBJ2-2	CASSSKAGINTGELFF	TGTGCCAGCAGCTCCAAAGCGGGGATAAACACCGGGGAGCTGTTTTTT
-	TRBV29-1	once	TRBJ1-3	CSVTQDSGNTIYF	TGCAGCGTCACACAGGACTCTGGAAACACCATATATTTT
-	TRBV6-1	-	TRBJ1-1	CASSENVEGFF	TGTGCCAGCAGTGAAAATGTGGAGGGTTTCTTT
TRBD1	TRBV28	-	TRBJ1-1	CASSAQGGSNTEAFF	TGTGCCAGCAGTGCACAGGGGGGCTCGAACACTGAAGCTTTCTTT
-	TRBV15	once	TRBJ2-1	CATSGWRQDNEQFF	TGTGCCACCAGCGGATGGAGACAGGACAATGAGCAGTTCTTC
TRBD2	TRBV9	-	TRBJ2-2	CASTPGLAGLGTGELFF	TGTGCCAGCACTCCGGGACTAGCGGGACTGGGAACCGGGGAGCTGTTTTTT
-	TRBV10-2	-	TRBJ1-1	CASSELGATEAFF	TGCGCCAGCAGTGAATTGGGGGCCACTGAAGCTTTCTTT
TRBD1	TRBV9	-	TRBJ2-5	CASSVSTGGLGETQYF	TGTGCCAGCAGCGTATCCACAGGGGGCTTGGGGGAGACCCAGTACTTC
-	TRBV11-2	-	TRBJ2-3	CASSFGGTSTDTQYF	TGTGCCAGCAGCTTCGGCGGGACGTCCACAGATACGCAGTATTTT
TRBD2	TRBV6-1	-	TRBJ2-1	CASRREGNNEQFF	TGTGCCAGCAGGAGGGAGGGAAACAATGAGCAGTTCTTC
-	TRBV7-2	-	TRBJ1-3	CASRRSSGNTIYF	TGTGCCAGCAGACGCAGCTCTGGAAACACCATATATTTT
-	TRBV7-3	medium-sized	TRBJ1-1	CASSLQGPTEAFF	TGTGCCAGCAGCTTACAGGGCCCCACTGAAGCTTTCTTT
TRBD1	TRBV5-1	-	TRBJ1-4	CASSALGQGTEKLFF	TGCGCCAGCAGCGCGTTGGGACAGGGGACCGAAAAACTGTTTTTT
-	TRBV5-6	-	TRBJ2-2	CASSLQSAGELFF	TGTGCCAGCAGCTTGCAGAGCGCCGGGGAGCTGTTTTTT
-	TRBV13	few	TRBJ2-2	CASSLERQRNTGELFF	TGTGCCAGCAGCTTAGAGAGACAGAGGAACACCGGGGAGCTGTTTTTT
-	TRBV6-5	once	TRBJ2-7	CASSYSSEQYF	TGTGCCAGCAGTTATTCATCCGAGCAGTACTTC
-	TRBV6-6	-	TRBJ2-5	CASSLRQSPSQETQYF	TGTGCCAGCAGTCTACGACAGAGCCCAAGCCAAGAGACCCAGTACTTC
-	TRBV10-3	once	TRBJ1-6	CAISGGLSSYNSPLHF	TGTGCCATCAGTGGGGGACTAAGCTCCTATAATTCACCCCTCCACTTT
TRBD2	TRBV5-1	-	TRBJ2-3	CASSPGLSSRTDTQYF	TGCGCCAGCAGCCCGGGACTATCCTCACGGACAGATACGCAGTATTTT
TRBD1	TRBV10-3	-	TRBJ1-3	CAITGQGAKGNTIYF	TGTGCCATCACGGGACAGGGGGCGAAAGGAAACACCATATATTTT
TRBD1	TRBV7-2	-	TRBJ1-2	CASSLAPGQEAYGYTF	TGTGCCAGCAGCTTAGCACCCGGACAGGAAGCCTATGGCTACACCTTC
-	TRBV27	-	TRBJ2-5	CASSYSPRGGTQYF	TGTGCCAGCAGTTACTCCCCCCGAGGCGGGACCCAGTACTTC
-	TRBV9	-	TRBJ2-3	CASSSTGVGTDTQYF	TGTGCCAGCAGTTCGACGGGGGTAGGTACAGATACGCAGTATTTT
-	TRBV5-1	few	TRBJ1-1	CASSLPGPAEAFF	TGCGCCAGCAGCTTACCAGGGCCGGCTGAAGCTTTCTTT
TRBD2	TRBV30	-	TRBJ2-7	CAWTAGGPSYEQYF	TGTGCCTGGACGGCGGGAGGGCCGTCCTACGAGCAGTACTTC
-	TRBV7-2	once	TRBJ1-1	CASSLMRGDTEAFF	TGTGCCAGCAGCTTAATGCGGGGAGACACTGAAGCTTTCTTT
-	TRBV5-1	-	TRBJ2-1	CASSRDSLEQFF	TGCGCCAGCAGCCGAGACAGTCTCGAGCAGTTCTTC
TRBD2	TRBV18	-	TRBJ2-6	CASSPITSGDSGANVLTF	TGTGCCAGCTCACCAATCACTAGCGGGGACTCTGGGGCCAACGTCCTGACTTTC
-	TRBV19	-	TRBJ1-2	CASRIQGYYGYTF	TGTGCCAGTAGGATACAGGGTTACTATGGCTACACCTTC
TRBD2	TRBV7-2	-	TRBJ2-5	CASSISGGAGETQYF	TGTGCCAGCAGCATTAGCGGGGGGGCCGGGGAGACCCAGTACTTC
-	TRBV30	-	TRBJ1-2	CAWRGDSSNYGYTF	TGTGCCTGGAGGGGTGACAGCTCGAACTATGGCTACACCTTC
TRBD1	TRBV5-6	few	TRBJ2-7	CASTYWGQGYEQYF	TGTGCCAGCACCTACTGGGGACAGGGGTACGAGCAGTACTTC
TRBD1	TRBV30	-	TRBJ2-7	CAWSVGTGRGTWEQYF	TGTGCCTGGAGTGTAGGGACAGGAAGAGGGACTTGGGAGCAGTACTTC